These 20 T cell receptor beta chains share one sample of origin, sequenced in a study of shared clonotypes between healthy human individuals. The data were produced by immunoSEQ multiplex PCR, yet TCRdb's version contains in-frame clones alone and is incomplete. The sample lists roughly 520,000 clones, roughly 95% occurring once. Material for sequencing was naive CD4+ T cells sorted from blood. Subset denoted: CD45RA+ positively selected. These receptors were collected from a woman aged 25 to 39 in good health.

The chain carries TRBV28 and TRBJ2-1; either TRBD1 or TRBD2 may fit D (6 bases each). In germline, CDR1 is MDHEN, CDR2 SYDVKM. The V and J ends lost 4 bases and 6 bases respectively, with 19 bases between them. This CDR3 region has 16 residues. In DNA form, the CDR3 reads TGTGCCAGCAGTTCGACAGGTAGCGGTAGTCCCAATGAGCAGTTCTTC. Its translation: CASSSTGSGSPNEQFF.

The rearrangement links TRBV27 to TRBJ1-1; TRBD1 matches 8 bases. The CDR3 is 15 residues long. CDR1 and CDR2 (germline): MNHEY, SMNVEV (reference sequence). J lost 1 base, V lost 6 bases, and 7 bases had no gene match. The CDR3 DNA follows: TGTGCCAGCAGCCCCCATGGGACAGGGAACACTGAAGCTTTCTTT. Residues: CASSPHGTGNTEAFF.

The rearrangement uses TRBV11-2 and TRBJ2-1; 11 bases match TRBD2. Germline V CDR1 and CDR2: SGHAT, FQNNGV. V lost 5 bases and J lost 0; bases outside the gene matches: 6. CDR3 length: 17 amino acids. CDR3 sequence: CASSTASGRHSYNEQFF. The CDR3 DNA sequence: TGTGCCAGCAGCACCGCTAGCGGGAGGCACTCCTACAATGAGCAGTTCTTC.

DNA for the CDR3: TGCGCCAGCAGCCTCGGGACCAAGACTCAAGAGACCCAGTACTTC. Its protein is CASSLGTKTQETQYF. V is TRBV5-1 and J is TRBJ2-5; either TRBD1 or TRBD2 may supply D (5 bases each). This CDR3 contains 15 residues. The germline gives CDR1 SGHRS, CDR2 YFSETQ. Trimming shortened V by 4 bases and J by 2 bases, and 15 bases separated the two germline ends.

The chain links TRBV19 to TRBJ1-4, with 7 bases matching TRBD1. V shed 5 bases and J 5 bases; nucleotides not matched to a gene: 8. CDR1 and CDR2 from the germline V gene are LNHDA and SQIVND (reference sequence). CDR3 size: 15 residues. The CDR3 protein is CASSVTGARNEKLFF. The DNA of the CDR3 is TGTGCCAGTAGTGTCACAGGGGCGCGGAATGAAAAACTGTTTTTT.

Here the CDR3 reads CASSQAAGTGGGKTQYF. CDR3 DNA: TGCGCCAGCAGCCAAGCCGCCGGGACAGGGGGCGGGAAGACCCAGTACTTC. The J gene is TRBJ2-5, the V gene TRBV4-1; 12 bases line up with TRBD1. V shed 1 base, J shed 6 bases, and the junction held 9 bases outside the gene matches. Germline CDR1 reads MGHRA; CDR2 reads YSYEKL. This CDR3 region has 17 residues.

The genes are TRBV28 and TRBJ1-2, with 9 positions matching TRBD1. This CDR3 comprises 14 residues. V lost 3 bases to trimming and J lost 6 bases; unmatched junction nucleotides: 5. The germline V gene has CDR1 MDHEN and CDR2 SYDVKM. CDR3 loop: CASSFAGQGNGYTF. The CDR3 DNA is TGTGCCAGCAGTTTCGCGGGACAGGGAAATGGCTACACCTTC.

The J gene is TRBJ1-2, the V gene TRBV28; TRBD1 agrees at 12 bases. The CDR3 length is 17 residues. V shed 5 bases and J 0 bases; nucleotides not matched to a gene: 7. Germline V CDR1 and CDR2: MDHEN, SYDVKM. CDR3 nucleotides: TGTGCCAGCAGTAACGCGGGGACAGGGGGCTCTAACTATGGCTACACCTTC. This sequence encodes CASSNAGTGGSNYGYTF.

V gene TRBV28 combines with J gene TRBJ1-2, with 8 bases identical to TRBD1. Looked up from germline, CDR1 is MDHEN and CDR2 is SYDVKM. CDR3 length: 14 amino acids. V dropped 5 bases and J dropped 7; count of bases not matched to a gene: 9. The CDR3 DNA is TGTGCCAGCAGTCCCGGGACAGGCTCCGGTGGCTACACCTTC. This sequence encodes CASSPGTGSGGYTF.

The rearrangement joins TRBV10-1 to TRBJ1-1, with 10 bases that match TRBD1. The CDR3 runs 14 residues. Unmatched junction bases numbered 11, after V lost 5 bases and J lost 11 bases. Germline V lookup: CDR1 WNHNN, CDR2 SYGVQD (reference sequence). The CDR3 loop is CASSPTGTGESAFF. CDR3 nucleotide sequence: TGCGCCAGCAGTCCAACCGGGACAGGGGAATCGGCTTTCTTT.

The chain combines TRBV2 with TRBJ2-3; 8 bases are a match to TRBD1. The CDR3 totals 14 residues. Germline trimming cut 6 bases from V and 5 bases from J; bases unmatched to any gene: 7. From germline, CDR1 is SNHLY and CDR2 FYNNEI. The CDR3 nucleotides are TGTGCCAGCAGGCCCGGACAGGGAGTAGATACGCAGTATTTT. Its translation: CASRPGQGVDTQYF.

With respect to this clone: The same CDR3 arises from other DNA sequences in this sample as well. CDR3 in DNA: TGTGCCAGCAGTTTCACGGGAAATCAGCCCCAGCATTTT. It codes for CASSFTGNQPQHF. This sequence joins TRBV28 and TRBJ1-5, with D hard to call. The CDR3 loop spans 13 amino acids. Germline lookup yields CDR1 MDHEN and CDR2 SYDVKM. The V gene lost 3 bases and the J gene lost 4 bases, with 7 bases spanning the gap.

This chain links TRBV27 with TRBJ2-7; 7 bases align to TRBD2. CDR1 is MNHEY and CDR2 is SMNVEV in the germline V gene (reference sequence). The CDR3 extends over 13 amino acids. V gave up 2 bases and J gave up 5 bases; unmatched junction bases: 3. CDR3 in DNA: TGTGCCAGCAGTTTAGCGGGAGTCCACGAGCAGTACTTC. Its translation is CASSLAGVHEQYF.

CDR3 sequence: CASSATRVGPDTQYF. CDR3 bases: TGTGCCAGCAGTGCTACGAGGGTCGGACCGGATACGCAGTATTTT. The chain uses TRBV28 and TRBJ2-3; TRBD2 might be the D (5 bases). Germline-derived CDR1 and CDR2 are MDHEN and SYDVKM. This CDR3 spans 15 amino acids. V shed 5 bases and J shed 6 bases, with 18 bases lying between them. Combining the CDR3 with reference TRBV28 and TRBJ2-3 gives the whole variable domain DVKVTQSSRYLVKRTGEKVFLECVQDMDHENMFWYRQDPGLGLRLIYFSYDVKMKEKGDIPEGYSVSREKKERFSLILESASTNQTSMYLCASSATRVGPDTQYFGPGTRLTVL.

The rearrangement uses TRBV15 and TRBJ1-3, with D unresolved. V lost 0 bases, J lost 0 bases, and 9 bases lay in between. This CDR3 is built from 16 residues. Germline CDR1 is LNHNV and CDR2 is YYDKDF (reference sequence). CDR3 sequence reads: CATSRDEWLSGNTIYF. CDR3 nucleotides: TGTGCCACCAGCAGAGATGAGTGGCTCTCTGGAAACACCATATATTTT.

The rearrangement uses TRBV20-1 and TRBJ2-5; D is perhaps TRBD2 (6 bases). Per germline, CDR1 DFQATT and CDR2 SNEGSKA (reference sequence). The length of the CDR3 is 10 residues. Trimming cost V 1 base and J 14 bases, with 11 bases left between them. The CDR3 sequence: CSARARGLYF. The DNA for the CDR3 is TGCAGTGCTAGAGCTAGGGGACTTTACTTC.

The chain uses TRBV28 and TRBJ2-3; tentatively, D is TRBD2 (6 bases). The CDR3 consists of 13 residues. Trimming removed 6 bases at V and 4 bases at J, with 11 bases between. CDR1 is MDHEN, CDR2 SYDVKM, per germline. The CDR3 loop is CASRPGAPDTQYF. CDR3 nucleotides: TGTGCCAGCAGACCGGGAGCCCCAGATACGCAGTATTTT.

The chain employs TRBV18 and TRBJ2-2; 7 bases align to TRBD2. In germline, CDR1 is KGHSH, CDR2 LQKENI. The CDR3 is 15 amino acids. The trim removed 1 base at V and 5 bases at J, leaving 4 bases unmatched. CDR3 loop: CASSPLGLTTGELFF. The CDR3 nucleotides read TGTGCCAGCTCACCACTGGGACTAACAACCGGGGAGCTGTTTTTT.

This chain's CDR3 is CASSLWGPGATGSEQFF. The CDR3 region has the DNA TGTGCCAGCAGTTTATGGGGCCCTGGCGCGACTGGCAGCGAGCAGTTCTTC. The chain has TRBV28 and TRBJ2-1; D not certain. Germline CDR1 reads MDHEN; CDR2 reads SYDVKM. This CDR3 is built from 17 residues. V was trimmed by 0 bases and J by 10 bases, leaving 22 bases between them. Variable domain in full (rest from reference TRBV28 and TRBJ2-1): DVKVTQSSRYLVKRTGEKVFLECVQDMDHENMFWYRQDPGLGLRLIYFSYDVKMKEKGDIPEGYSVSREKKERFSLILESASTNQTSMYLCASSLWGPGATGSEQFFGPGTRLTVL.

This rearrangement joins TRBV2 to TRBJ1-2; 8 bases are a match to TRBD1. CDR1 SNHLY and CDR2 FYNNEI come from the germline V gene. CDR3 length: 14 residues. Germline trimming cut 6 bases from V and 2 bases from J; bases unmatched to any gene: 5. CDR3 in amino acids: CASRDGTGNYGYTF. The CDR3 coding sequence is TGTGCCAGCAGGGACGGGACAGGCAACTATGGCTACACCTTC.